This T cell receptor beta chain was captured by sequencing in a study of blood T cell repertoires in COVID-19. Per the original data handling: By means of reference gene primer amplification, nucleated cell counts were estimated. Sequencing used immunoSEQ multiplex PCR; TCRdb keeps in-frame clones, though not all of them. V, J and clone size were drawn from that table, and D and trimming were deduced from the DNA. The sample lists roughly 240,000 clones; 85% to 90% were seen once. The germline V gene encodes CDR1 SGDLS and CDR2 YYNGEE. The V segment lost 3 bases and the J segment 16 bases; nucleotides outside the gene matches: 13. This CDR3 comprises 14 residues. The cohort comprised adults aged about 18 to 90 years residing in around 25 US areas. Membership in each cohort depended on participant-reported clinical history. Exposed study participants had met a COVID-19 case within 2 weeks before entry.

V gene TRBV9 combines with J gene TRBJ1-4, with 9 bases aligning to TRBD1. Sequencing was performed on PBMCs or T cells enriched from blood (not recorded which). The TCR originated in a man aged 50-60 years who had been exposed to COVID-19. The CDR3: CASSEETGGESGFF. The CDR3 DNA follows: TGTGCCAGCAGCGAGGAGACAGGGGGAGAGTCGGGGTTTTTT.